This record covers a single TCR beta chain. The CDR3 runs 13 residues. Germline CDR1 is SNHLY and CDR2 is FYNNEI. The V segment lost 11 bases and the J segment 2 bases; nucleotides outside the gene matches: 8. Next came a second PCR, run for about 7 to 12 cycles, which used a sample-barcoded 5' primer along with a J-beta primer mix. TCRdb recomputed calls from the 5' RACE reads with MiXCR, one row per CDR3 protein. The sample contains 1 million or so distinct CDR3 sequences, 35% to 50% of which appear only once. The sample comes from a study of blood T cells in healthy people across ages. V and J are TRBV2 and TRBJ2-5; TRBD2 matches at 7 bases. Sequencing input: blood. The clonotype originates from a woman aged 55-70 years in good health. The CDR3 coding sequence is TGTGCCCAACGGGAGGCGGGACAAGAGACCCAGTACTTC. Encoded protein: CAQREAGQETQYF.